This T cell receptor beta chain was documented in a study of PD-1 blockade in classical Hodgkin lymphoma. Every patient had relapsed following autologous stem cell transplantation, and cohorts differed in brentuximab vedotin exposure. Produced via immunoSEQ multiplex PCR; TCRdb's table is partial and in-frame only. Among about 94,000 clones listed, roughly 89% were seen once. V gave up 1 base and J gave up 1 base; unmatched junction bases: 9. The length of the CDR3 is 18 residues. Looked up from germline, CDR1 is LNHDA and CDR2 is SQIVND (reference sequence). The sample in question was peripheral blood mononuclear cells (PBMCs), obtained before the second cycle of nivolumab. V usage is TRBV19 and J usage is TRBJ2-1; 8 nucleotides agree with TRBD2. This clonotype was obtained from a human donor with classical Hodgkin lymphoma. In DNA, the CDR3 is TGTGCCAGTAGTATAGGGCTATGGCGGGAGGTGTCCTACAATGAGCAGTTCTTC. Translation: CASSIGLWREVSYNEQFF.